Following are 5 T cell receptor beta chains from one sample sequenced in a study of blood T cell repertoires in COVID-19. The protocol was immunoSEQ multiplex PCR, while the TCRdb copy is restricted to in-frame clones and leaves out a portion. There are 90,000 or so clones in the sample; around 87% occur only once, and 0.85% to 1.2% lies in the top ten. What was sequenced was peripheral blood. Receptors originate from a human donor in a cohort sampled during active COVID-19.

The rearrangement uses TRBV7-2 and TRBJ2-1, with D possibly TRBD2 on 5 matching bases. Germline assignment: CDR1 SGHTA and CDR2 FQGNSA. V was shortened by 2 bases and J by 8 bases, with 13 bases between the two germline ends. This CDR3 contains 14 residues. The DNA for the CDR3 is TGTGCCAGCAGCTTAAGCCGAGGGATCGATGAGCAGTTCTTC. It yields the protein CASSLSRGIDEQFF.

V is TRBV12-3 or TRBV12-4 and J is TRBJ1-5, with D uncertain. Trimming stripped 6 bases from V and 0 bases from J, with 6 bases between. There are 13 residues in the CDR3. Written as DNA, the CDR3 is TGTGCCAGCAGCCGGGGTAGCAATCAGCCCCAGCATTTT. Translated: CASSRGSNQPQHF.

V is TRBV19 and J is TRBJ2-1; 7 bases fit TRBD1. Germline CDR1 is LNHDA and CDR2 is SQIVND (reference sequence). The CDR3 has 13 amino acids. The ends lost 5 bases at V and 11 bases at J; junction bases unmatched: 9. CDR3 sequence (DNA): TGTGCCAGTAGTTTCCCGGACAGGAAAAAGCAGTTCTTC. It specifies CASSFPDRKKQFF.

The chain has TRBV4-1 and TRBJ2-1; 8 bases align to TRBD2. CDR1 is MGHRA, CDR2 YSYEKL, per germline. This CDR3 is 18 amino acids long. Trimming cost V 0 bases and J 2 bases; bases outside gene matches: 9. The CDR3 spells CASSQDQTSGPTYNEQFF. The CDR3 bases are TGCGCCAGCAGCCAAGATCAAACTAGCGGACCCACCTACAATGAGCAGTTCTTC.

The CDR3 sequence: CASSSARGIQFF. The CDR3 nucleotides read TGCGCCAGCAGCTCAGCTCGGGGGATCCAGTTCTTC. The V call is TRBV5-1, the J call TRBJ2-1; possibly TRBD2 for D (6 bases). Germline V gene lookup returns CDR1 SGHRS and CDR2 YFSETQ. The CDR3 covers 12 residues. V was cut by 3 bases and J by 13 bases, with 14 bases left in between.